This record covers a single TCR beta chain. V was pared by 0 bases and J by 2 bases, with 15 bases between. The CDR3 is made up of 16 amino acids. Per germline, CDR1 SGHKS and CDR2 YYEKEE (reference sequence). Generated by immunoSEQ multiplex PCR, the TCRdb table keeps only in-frame clones and is missing some. The sample consists of a few hundred thousand clones, 85% to 90% of them appearing once. This record comes from a study of blood T cell repertoires in COVID-19. The sequence was obtained from a woman aged 18-29 years who had recovered from COVID-19. The sequenced material came from PBMCs or T cells enriched from blood (not recorded which). This chain links TRBV5-5 with TRBJ2-7; TRBD2 is a possible D gene (6 bases). CDR3 residues: CASSLVVGGNTYEQYF. As DNA, the CDR3 is TGTGCCAGCAGCTTGGTCGTGGGCGGGAACACCTACGAGCAGTACTTC.